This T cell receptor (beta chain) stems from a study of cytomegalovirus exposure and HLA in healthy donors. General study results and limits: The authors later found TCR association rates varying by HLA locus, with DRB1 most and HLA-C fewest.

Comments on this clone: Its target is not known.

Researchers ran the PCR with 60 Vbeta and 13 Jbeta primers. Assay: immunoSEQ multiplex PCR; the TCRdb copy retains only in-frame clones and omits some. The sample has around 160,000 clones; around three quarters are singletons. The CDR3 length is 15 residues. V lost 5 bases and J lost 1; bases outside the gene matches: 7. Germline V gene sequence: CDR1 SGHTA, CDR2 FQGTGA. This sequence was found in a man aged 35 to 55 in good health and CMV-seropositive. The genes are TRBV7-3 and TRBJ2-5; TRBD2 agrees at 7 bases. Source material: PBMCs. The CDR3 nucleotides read TGTGCCAGCAGCCCGATGGGGGGGAGCCAAGAGACCCAGTACTTC. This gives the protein CASSPMGGSQETQYF.